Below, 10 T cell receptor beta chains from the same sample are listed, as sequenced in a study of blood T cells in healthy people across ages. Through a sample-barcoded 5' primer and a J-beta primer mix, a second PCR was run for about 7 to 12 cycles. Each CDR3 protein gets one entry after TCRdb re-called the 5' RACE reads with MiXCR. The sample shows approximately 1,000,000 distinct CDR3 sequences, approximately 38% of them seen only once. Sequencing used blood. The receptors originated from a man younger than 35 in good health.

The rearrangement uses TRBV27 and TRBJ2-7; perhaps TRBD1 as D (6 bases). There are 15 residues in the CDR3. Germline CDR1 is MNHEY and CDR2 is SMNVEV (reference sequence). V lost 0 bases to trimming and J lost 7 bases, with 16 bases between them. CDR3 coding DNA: TGTGCCAGCAGTTTATCGACAGGTGCTTACAATGAGCAGTACTTC. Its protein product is CASSLSTGAYNEQYF.

CDR3 nucleotide sequence: TGTGCCAGCACCACTACCGACAGGCAGGGAGATGGCTACACCTTC. Amino acids: CASTTTDRQGDGYTF. V and J are TRBV6-5 and TRBJ1-2; D might be TRBD1 (6 bases). CDR3 length: 15 amino acids. Per germline, CDR1 MNHEY and CDR2 SVGAGI. V was cut by 7 bases and J by 6 bases, with 21 bases left in between.

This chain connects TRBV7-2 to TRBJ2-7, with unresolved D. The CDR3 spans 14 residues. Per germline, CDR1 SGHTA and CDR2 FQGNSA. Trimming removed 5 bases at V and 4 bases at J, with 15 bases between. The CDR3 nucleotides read TGTGCCAGCAGCCCAGCAGGAGTCCCGTACGAGCAGTACTTC. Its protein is CASSPAGVPYEQYF.

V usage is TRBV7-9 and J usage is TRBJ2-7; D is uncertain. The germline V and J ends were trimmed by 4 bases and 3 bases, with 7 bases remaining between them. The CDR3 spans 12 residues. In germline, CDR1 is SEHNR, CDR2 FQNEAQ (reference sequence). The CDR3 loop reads CASSSILYEQYF. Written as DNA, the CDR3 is TGTGCCAGCAGCTCAATACTCTACGAGCAGTACTTC.

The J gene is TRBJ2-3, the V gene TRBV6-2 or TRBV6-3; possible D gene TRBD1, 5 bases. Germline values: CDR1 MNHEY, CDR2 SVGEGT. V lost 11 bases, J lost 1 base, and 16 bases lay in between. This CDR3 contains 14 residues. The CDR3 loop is CAVGRTRRTDTQYF. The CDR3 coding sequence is TGTGCCGTCGGGCGGACACGACGCACAGATACGCAGTATTTT.

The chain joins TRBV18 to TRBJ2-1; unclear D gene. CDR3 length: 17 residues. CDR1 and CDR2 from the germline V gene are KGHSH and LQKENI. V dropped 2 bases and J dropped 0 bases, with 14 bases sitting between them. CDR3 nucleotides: TGTGCCAGCTCACCAGTCTTAGTCCGACGCTCCTACAATGAGCAGTTCTTC. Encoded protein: CASSPVLVRRSYNEQFF.

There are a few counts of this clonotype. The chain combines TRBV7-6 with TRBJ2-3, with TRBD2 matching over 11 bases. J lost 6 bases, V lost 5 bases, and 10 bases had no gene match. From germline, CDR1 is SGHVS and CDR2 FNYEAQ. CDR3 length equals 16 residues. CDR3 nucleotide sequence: TGTGCCAGCAGCCAGCGACTAGCGGGGACTATGGATACGCAGTATTTT. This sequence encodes CASSQRLAGTMDTQYF.

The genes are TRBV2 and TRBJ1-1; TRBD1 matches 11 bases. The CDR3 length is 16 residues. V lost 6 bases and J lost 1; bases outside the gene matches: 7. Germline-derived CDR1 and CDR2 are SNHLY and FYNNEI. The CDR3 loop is CASSWDRGSGNTEAFF. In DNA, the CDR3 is TGTGCCAGCAGCTGGGACAGGGGGTCGGGGAACACTGAAGCTTTCTTT.

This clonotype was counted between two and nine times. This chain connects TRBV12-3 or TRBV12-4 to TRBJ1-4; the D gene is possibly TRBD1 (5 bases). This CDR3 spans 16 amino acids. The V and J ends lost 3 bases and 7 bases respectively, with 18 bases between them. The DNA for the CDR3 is TGTGCCAGCAGTTTCGGGCAGGGACGGGCTAGTGAAAAACTGTTTTTT. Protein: CASSFGQGRASEKLFF.

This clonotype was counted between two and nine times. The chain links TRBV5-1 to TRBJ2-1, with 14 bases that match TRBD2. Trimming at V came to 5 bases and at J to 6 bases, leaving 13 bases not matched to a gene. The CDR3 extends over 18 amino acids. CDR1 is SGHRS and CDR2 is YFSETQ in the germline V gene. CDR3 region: CASSPVPTGLAGGNEQFF. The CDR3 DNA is TGCGCCAGCAGTCCGGTCCCAACCGGACTAGCGGGGGGCAATGAGCAGTTCTTC.